The subject of this entry is one TCR beta chain. Its specificity is unknown. The use of a sample-barcoded 5' primer and a J-beta primer mix characterized a second PCR of 7 to 11 cycles. Through a template-switch adaptor with 12 random nucleotides, each cDNA molecule received a tag. TCRdb used MiXCR to reprocess the 5' RACE reads, holding one entry per CDR3 protein. The profile shows around 800,000 distinct CDR3 sequences, under 80% of them singletons. This sample is drawn from a study of blood T cells in healthy people across ages. Trimming removed 0 bases from V and 8 bases from J, with 17 bases in between. The CDR3 is made up of 16 amino acids. Germline CDR1 LGHNA, CDR2 YSLEER. Findings and limits, study-wide: TCR beta diversity tracked closely with naive T cell percentage.

The rearrangement uses TRBV4-3 and TRBJ2-1, with D possibly matching TRBD1 (7 bases). Sequencing was carried out using blood. The sequence was obtained from a young man in good health. The CDR3 spells CASSQDVSLRGDEQFF. CDR3 coding DNA: TGCGCCAGCAGCCAAGATGTTTCCCTCAGGGGGGATGAGCAGTTCTTC.